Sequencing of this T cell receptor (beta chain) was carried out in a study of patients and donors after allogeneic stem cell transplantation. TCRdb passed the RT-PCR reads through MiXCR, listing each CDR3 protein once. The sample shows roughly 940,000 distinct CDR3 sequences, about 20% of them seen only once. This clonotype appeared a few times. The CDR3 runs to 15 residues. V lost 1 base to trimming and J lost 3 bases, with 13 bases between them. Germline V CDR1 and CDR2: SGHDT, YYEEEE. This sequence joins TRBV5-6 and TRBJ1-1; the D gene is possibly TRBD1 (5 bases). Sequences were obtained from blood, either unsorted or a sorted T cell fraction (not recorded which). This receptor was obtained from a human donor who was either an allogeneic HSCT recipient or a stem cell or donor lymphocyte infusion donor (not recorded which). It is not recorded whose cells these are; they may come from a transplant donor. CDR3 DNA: TGTGCCAGCAGCTTGATCGTCGGAGGGGACACTGAAGCTTTCTTT. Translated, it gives CASSLIVGGDTEAFF.